This T cell receptor beta chain was sequenced during a study of cytomegalovirus exposure and HLA in healthy donors. PCR used 60 Vbeta primers and 13 Jbeta primers. Sequenced by immunoSEQ multiplex PCR; TCRdb stores in-frame clones only, minus some. The sample carries over 130,000 clones, 61% recorded once. The CDR3 consists of 16 residues. Per germline, CDR1 MGHDK and CDR2 SYGVNS. Trimming left V 0 bases short and J 5 bases short, with 16 bases between. The sample taken for sequencing was PBMCs. The clonotype originates from a male donor in good health and CMV-seronegative. This chain uses TRBV25-1 with TRBJ2-5, with D possibly matching TRBD1 (7 bases). As DNA, the CDR3 is TGTGCCAGCAGTGAATATGGAGGGGGCCGAAGGGAGACCCAGTACTTC. Protein product: CASSEYGGGRRETQYF.